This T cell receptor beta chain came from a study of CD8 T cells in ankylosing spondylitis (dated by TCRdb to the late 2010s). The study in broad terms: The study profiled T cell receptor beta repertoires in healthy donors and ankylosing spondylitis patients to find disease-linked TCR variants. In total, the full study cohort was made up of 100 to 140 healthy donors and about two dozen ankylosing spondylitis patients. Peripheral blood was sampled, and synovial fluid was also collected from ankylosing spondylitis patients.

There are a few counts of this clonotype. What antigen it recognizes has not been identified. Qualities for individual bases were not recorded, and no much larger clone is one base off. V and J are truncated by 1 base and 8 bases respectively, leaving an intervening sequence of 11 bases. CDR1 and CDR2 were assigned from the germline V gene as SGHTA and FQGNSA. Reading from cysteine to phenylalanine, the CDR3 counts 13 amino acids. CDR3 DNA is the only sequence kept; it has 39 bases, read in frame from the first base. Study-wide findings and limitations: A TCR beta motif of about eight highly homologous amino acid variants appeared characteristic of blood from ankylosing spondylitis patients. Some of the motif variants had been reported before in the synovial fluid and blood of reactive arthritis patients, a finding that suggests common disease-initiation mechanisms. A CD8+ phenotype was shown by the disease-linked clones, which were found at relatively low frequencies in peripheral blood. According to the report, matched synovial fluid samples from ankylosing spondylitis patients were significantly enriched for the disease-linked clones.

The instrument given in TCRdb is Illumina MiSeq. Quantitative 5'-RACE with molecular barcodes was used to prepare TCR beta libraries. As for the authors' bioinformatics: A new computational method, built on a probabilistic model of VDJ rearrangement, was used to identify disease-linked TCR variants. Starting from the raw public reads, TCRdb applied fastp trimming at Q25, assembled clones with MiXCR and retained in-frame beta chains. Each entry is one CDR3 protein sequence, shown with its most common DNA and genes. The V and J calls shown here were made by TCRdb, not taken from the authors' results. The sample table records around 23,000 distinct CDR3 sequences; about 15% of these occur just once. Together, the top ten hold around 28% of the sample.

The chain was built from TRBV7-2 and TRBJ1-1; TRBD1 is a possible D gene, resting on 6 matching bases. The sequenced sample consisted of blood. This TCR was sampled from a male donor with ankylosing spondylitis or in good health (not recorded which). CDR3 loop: CASSLDRAQEAFF. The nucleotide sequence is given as TGTGCCAGCAGCTTAGACAGGGCCCAAGAAGCTTTCTTT.